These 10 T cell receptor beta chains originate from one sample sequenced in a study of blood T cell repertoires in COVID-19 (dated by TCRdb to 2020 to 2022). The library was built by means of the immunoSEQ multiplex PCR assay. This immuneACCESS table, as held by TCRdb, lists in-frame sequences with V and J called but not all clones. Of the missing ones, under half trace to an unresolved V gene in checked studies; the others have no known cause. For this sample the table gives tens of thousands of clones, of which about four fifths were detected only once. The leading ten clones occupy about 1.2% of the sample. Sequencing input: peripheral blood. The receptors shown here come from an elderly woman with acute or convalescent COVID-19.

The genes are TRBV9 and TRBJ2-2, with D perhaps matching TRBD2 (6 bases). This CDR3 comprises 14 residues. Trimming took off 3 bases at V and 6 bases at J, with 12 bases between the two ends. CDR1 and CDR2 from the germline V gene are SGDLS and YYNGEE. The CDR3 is CASSAGTGAGELFF. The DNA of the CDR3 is TGTGCCAGCAGCGCCGGGACGGGGGCCGGGGAGCTGTTTTTT.

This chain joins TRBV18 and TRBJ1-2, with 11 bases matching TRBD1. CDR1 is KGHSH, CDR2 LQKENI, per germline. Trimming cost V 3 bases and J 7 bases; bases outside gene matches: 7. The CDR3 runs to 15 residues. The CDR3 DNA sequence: TGTGCCAGCTCACCGGCGGACAGGGGGCGGGGTGGCTACACCTTC. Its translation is CASSPADRGRGGYTF.

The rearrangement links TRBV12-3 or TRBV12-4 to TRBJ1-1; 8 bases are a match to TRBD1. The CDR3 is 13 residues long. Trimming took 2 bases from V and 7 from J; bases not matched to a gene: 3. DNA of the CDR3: TGTGCCAGCAGTTTACAACAGGGGGATGAAGCTTTCTTT. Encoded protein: CASSLQQGDEAFF.

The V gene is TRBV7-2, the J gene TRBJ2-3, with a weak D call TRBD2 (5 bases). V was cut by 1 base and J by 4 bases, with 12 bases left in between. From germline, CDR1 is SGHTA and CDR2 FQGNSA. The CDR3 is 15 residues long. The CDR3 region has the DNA TGTGCCAGCAGCTTAGTGTCTAGAGGGCCAGATACGCAGTATTTT. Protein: CASSLVSRGPDTQYF.

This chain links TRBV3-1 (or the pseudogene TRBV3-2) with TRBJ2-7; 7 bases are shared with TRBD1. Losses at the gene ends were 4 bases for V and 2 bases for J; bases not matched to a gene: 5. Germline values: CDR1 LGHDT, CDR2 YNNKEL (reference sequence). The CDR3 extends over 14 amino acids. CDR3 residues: CASSPTGFTYEQYF. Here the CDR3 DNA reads TGTGCCAGCAGCCCGACAGGGTTTACCTACGAGCAGTACTTC.

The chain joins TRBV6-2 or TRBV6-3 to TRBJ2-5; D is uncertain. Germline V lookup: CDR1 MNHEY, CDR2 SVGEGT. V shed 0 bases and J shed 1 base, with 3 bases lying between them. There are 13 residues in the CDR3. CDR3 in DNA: TGTGCCAGCAGTTACTCGAGCCAAGAGACCCAGTACTTC. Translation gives CASSYSSQETQYF.

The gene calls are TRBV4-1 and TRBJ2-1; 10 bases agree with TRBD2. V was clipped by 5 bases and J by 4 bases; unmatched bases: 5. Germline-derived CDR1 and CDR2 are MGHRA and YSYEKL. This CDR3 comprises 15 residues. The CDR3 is CASSFGLAAYNEQFF. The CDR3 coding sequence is TGCGCCAGCAGCTTCGGACTAGCGGCATACAATGAGCAGTTCTTC.

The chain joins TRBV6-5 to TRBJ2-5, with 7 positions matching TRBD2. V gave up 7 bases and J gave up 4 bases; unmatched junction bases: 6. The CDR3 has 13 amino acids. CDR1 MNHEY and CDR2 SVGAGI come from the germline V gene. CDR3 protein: CASTLGGGETQYF. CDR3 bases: TGTGCCAGCACCTTGGGCGGGGGAGAGACCCAGTACTTC.

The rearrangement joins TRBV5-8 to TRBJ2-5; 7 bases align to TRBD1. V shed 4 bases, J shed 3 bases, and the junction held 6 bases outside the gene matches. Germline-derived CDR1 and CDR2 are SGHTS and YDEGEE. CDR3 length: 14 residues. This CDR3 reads CASSPGQPEETQYF. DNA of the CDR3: TGTGCCAGCAGCCCGGGACAGCCTGAAGAGACCCAGTACTTC. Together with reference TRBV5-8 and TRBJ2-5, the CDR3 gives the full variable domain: EAGVTQSPTHLIKTRGQQATLRCSPISGHTSVYWYQQALGLGLQFLLWYDEGEERNRGNFPPRFSGRQFPNYSSELNVNALELEDSALYLCASSPGQPEETQYFGPGTRLLVL.

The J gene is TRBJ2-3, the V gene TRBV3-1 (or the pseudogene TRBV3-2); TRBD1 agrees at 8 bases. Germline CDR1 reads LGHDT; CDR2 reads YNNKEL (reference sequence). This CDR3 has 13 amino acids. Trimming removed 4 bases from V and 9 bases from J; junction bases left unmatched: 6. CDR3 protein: CASSRFGQGTQYF. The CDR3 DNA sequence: TGTGCCAGCAGCCGCTTCGGACAGGGAACGCAGTATTTT.